This paragraph reports one T cell receptor beta chain. Both 60 Vbeta primers and 13 Jbeta primers went into the PCR. Clones were sequenced by immunoSEQ multiplex PCR, and TCRdb holds only the in-frame ones, with some missing. Of approximately 200,000 clones in the sample, approximately 78% were seen once. V was pared by 1 base and J by 4 bases, with 13 bases between. The CDR3 sequence is 15 residues long. The germline CDR1 and CDR2 sequences are LNHNV and YYDKDF (reference sequence). The sample comes from a study of cytomegalovirus exposure and HLA in healthy donors. Overall study context: Around 80 million unique TCR sequences came from HLA-typed donors in an early release. The Caucasian-associated ancestry cluster held more than 80% of under 450 genotyped donors.

V and J are TRBV15 and TRBJ1-2; D may be TRBD1 (6 bases). The sequencing sample was made of PBMCs. The origin of this receptor is a woman in her forties or fifties in good health and CMV-seropositive. The CDR3 DNA follows: TGTGCCACCAGCAGAGCCCCCGGGACACCCTATGGCTACACCTTC. Translation gives CATSRAPGTPYGYTF.